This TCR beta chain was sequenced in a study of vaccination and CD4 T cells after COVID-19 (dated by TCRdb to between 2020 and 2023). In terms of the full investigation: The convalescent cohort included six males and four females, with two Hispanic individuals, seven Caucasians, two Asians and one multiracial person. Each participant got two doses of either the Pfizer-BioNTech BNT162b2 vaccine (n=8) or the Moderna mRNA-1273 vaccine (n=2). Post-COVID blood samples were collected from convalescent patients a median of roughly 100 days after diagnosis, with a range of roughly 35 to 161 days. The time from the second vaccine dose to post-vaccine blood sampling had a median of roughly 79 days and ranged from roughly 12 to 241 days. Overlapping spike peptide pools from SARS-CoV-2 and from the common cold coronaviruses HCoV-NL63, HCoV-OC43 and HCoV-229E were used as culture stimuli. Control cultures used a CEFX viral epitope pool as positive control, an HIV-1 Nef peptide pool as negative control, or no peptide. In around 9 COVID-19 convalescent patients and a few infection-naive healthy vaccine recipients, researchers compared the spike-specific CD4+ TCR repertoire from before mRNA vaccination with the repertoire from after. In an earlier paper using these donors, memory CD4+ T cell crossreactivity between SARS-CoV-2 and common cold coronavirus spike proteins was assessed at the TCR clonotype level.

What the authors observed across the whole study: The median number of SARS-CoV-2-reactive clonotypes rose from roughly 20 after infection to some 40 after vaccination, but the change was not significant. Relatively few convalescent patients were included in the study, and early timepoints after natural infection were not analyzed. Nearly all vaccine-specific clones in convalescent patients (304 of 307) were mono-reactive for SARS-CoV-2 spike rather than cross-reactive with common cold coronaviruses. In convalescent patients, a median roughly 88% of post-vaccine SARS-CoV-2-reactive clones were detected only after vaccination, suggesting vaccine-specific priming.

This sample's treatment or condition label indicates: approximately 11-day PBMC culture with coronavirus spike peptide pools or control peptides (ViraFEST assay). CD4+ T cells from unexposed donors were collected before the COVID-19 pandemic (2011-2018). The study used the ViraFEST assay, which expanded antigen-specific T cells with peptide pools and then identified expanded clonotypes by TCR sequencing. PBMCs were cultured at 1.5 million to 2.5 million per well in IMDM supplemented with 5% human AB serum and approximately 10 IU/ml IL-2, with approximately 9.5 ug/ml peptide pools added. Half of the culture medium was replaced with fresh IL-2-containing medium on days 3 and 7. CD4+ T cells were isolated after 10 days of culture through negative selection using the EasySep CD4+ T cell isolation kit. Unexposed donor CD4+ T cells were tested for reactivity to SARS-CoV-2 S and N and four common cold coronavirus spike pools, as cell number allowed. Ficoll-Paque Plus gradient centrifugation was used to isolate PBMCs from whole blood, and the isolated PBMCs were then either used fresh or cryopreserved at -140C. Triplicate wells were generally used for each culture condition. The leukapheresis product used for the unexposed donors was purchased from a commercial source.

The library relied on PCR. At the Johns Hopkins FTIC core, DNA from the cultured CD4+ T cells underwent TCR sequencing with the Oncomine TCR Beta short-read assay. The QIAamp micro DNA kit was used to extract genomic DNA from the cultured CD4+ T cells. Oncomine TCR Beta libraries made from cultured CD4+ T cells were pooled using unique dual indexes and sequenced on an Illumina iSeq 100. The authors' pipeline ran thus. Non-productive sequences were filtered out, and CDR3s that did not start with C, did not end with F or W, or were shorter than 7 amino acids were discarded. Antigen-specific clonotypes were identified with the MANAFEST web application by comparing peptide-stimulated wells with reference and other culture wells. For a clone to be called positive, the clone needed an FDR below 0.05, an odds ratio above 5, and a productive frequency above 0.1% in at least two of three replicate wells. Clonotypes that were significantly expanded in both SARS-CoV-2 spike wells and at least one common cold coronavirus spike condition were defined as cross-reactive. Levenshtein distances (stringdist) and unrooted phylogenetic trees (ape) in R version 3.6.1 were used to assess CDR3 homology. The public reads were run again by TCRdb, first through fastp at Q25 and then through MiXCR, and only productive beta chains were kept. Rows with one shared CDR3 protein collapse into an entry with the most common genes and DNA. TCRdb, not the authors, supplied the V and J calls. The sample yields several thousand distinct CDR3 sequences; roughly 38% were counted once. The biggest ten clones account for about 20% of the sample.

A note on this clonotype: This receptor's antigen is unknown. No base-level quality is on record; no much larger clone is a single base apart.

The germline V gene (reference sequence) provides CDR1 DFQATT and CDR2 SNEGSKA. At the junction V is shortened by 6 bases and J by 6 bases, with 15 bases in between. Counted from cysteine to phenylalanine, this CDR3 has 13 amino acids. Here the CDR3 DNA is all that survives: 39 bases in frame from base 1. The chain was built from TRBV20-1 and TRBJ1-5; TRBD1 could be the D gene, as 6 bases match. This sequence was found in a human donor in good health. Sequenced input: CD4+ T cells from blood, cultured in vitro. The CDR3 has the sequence CSAETGSGQPQHF. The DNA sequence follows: TGCAGTGCGGAAACAGGGAGCGGTCAGCCCCAGCATTTT.